This is a list of T cell receptor beta chains from one sample in a study of T-cell reconstitution after alpha-beta-depleted transplantation in children. TCRdb processed the PCR reads anew with MiXCR; each CDR3 protein has one entry. The profile shows about 72,000 distinct CDR3 sequences, 7% to 8% of them singletons. The specimen was PBMCs from the stem cell graft donor, collected from the stem cell graft. The receptors stem from a human donor who donated a stem cell graft to a child with acute lymphoblastic leukemia. The CDR3 runs from the conserved cysteine through the conserved F or W. A D gene is named only where the DNA matches it firmly. Expanded clones are given a class, and other clones once, few, many or no size at all.

DNA: TGTGCCAGCAGCGTAGGCCTAGCGGCGTACGGGGTCACAGATACGCAGTATTTT
CDR3: CASSVGLAAYGVTDTQYF
J: TRBJ2-3
D: TRBD2
size: many
V: TRBV9

DNA: TGTGCCAGCAGTTTAGAGGGGCCTAATGAGCAGTTCTTC
CDR3: CASSLEGPNEQFF
J: TRBJ2-1
D: .
size: many
V: TRBV12-3/TRBV12-4

DNA: TGCGCCAGCAGCCAGGGTCTAGGAGCAGAGACCCAGTACTTC
CDR3: CASSQGLGAETQYF
J: TRBJ2-5
D: .
size: .
V: TRBV4-3

DNA: TGTGCCAGCAGCCAAGACGACTTGGAAAGGGGAGAGACCCAGTACTTC
CDR3: CASSQDDLERGETQYF
J: TRBJ2-5
D: .
size: .
V: TRBV3-1

DNA: TGTGCCAGCAGCCCACAGGAGGCCTCCTACGAGCAGTACTTC
CDR3: CASSPQEASYEQYF
J: TRBJ2-7
D: .
size: .
V: TRBV7-2

DNA: TGTGCCAGCAGCCTTCATGGAGGGGGAAAACTGTTTTTT
CDR3: CASSLHGGGKLFF
J: TRBJ1-4
D: .
size: many
V: TRBV7-8

DNA: TGCAGTGCTAGACTCTCCGGGACTAGCGGCTACGAGCAGTACTTC
CDR3: CSARLSGTSGYEQYF
J: TRBJ2-7
D: TRBD2
size: many
V: TRBV20-1

DNA: TGTGCCAGCAGTTTACGGGCGTCTAACTATGGCTACACCTTC
CDR3: CASSLRASNYGYTF
J: TRBJ1-2
D: .
size: few
V: TRBV27

DNA: TGTGCCAGCAGCTCACTCCTTCGGGGTGTTGGGGAGACCCAGTACTTC
CDR3: CASSSLLRGVGETQYF
J: TRBJ2-5
D: .
size: many
V: TRBV7-2

DNA: TGCAGTGCTATACGACCGGCGGATCAGCCCCAGCATTTT
CDR3: CSAIRPADQPQHF
J: TRBJ1-5
D: .
size: many
V: TRBV20-1

DNA: TGTGCCAGCACGCCGATGGACCGAAAATCGGGCTACACCTTC
CDR3: CASTPMDRKSGYTF
J: TRBJ1-2
D: .
size: many
V: TRBV5-6

DNA: TGTGCCAGCAGTTCGACAGGGGGGACTAACTATGGCTACACCTTC
CDR3: CASSSTGGTNYGYTF
J: TRBJ1-2
D: TRBD1
size: many
V: TRBV6-5

DNA: TGTGCCACCCAGGGGCCGAACTACAATGAGCAGTTCTTC
CDR3: CATQGPNYNEQFF
J: TRBJ2-1
D: .
size: many
V: TRBV10-3

DNA: TGCGCCAGCAGCTTGGAAGGGATACGAGAGACCCAGTACTTC
CDR3: CASSLEGIRETQYF
J: TRBJ2-5
D: .
size: few
V: TRBV5-1

DNA: TGTGCCAGCTCACCAGTGTCCCCGGGACAGGGGTCCTACGAGCAGTACTTC
CDR3: CASSPVSPGQGSYEQYF
J: TRBJ2-7
D: TRBD1
size: .
V: TRBV18

DNA: TGTGCCAGCAGTCCCCGTCCTACTGGGGCGGTCGACACTGAAGCTTTCTTT
CDR3: CASSPRPTGAVDTEAFF
J: TRBJ1-1
D: .
size: many
V: TRBV12-3/TRBV12-4

DNA: TGTGCCAGCAGCCCCGGACAGGATGGCTACACCTTC
CDR3: CASSPGQDGYTF
J: TRBJ1-2
D: TRBD1
size: many
V: TRBV12-3/TRBV12-4

DNA: TGTGCCAGCAGCCCCTCGACCCAGTACTTC
CDR3: CASSPSTQYF
J: TRBJ2-5
D: .
size: many
V: TRBV7-9

DNA: TGTGCCAGCAGTTACTCGAGTTCCGCTGATACGCAGTATTTT
CDR3: CASSYSSSADTQYF
J: TRBJ2-3
D: .
size: .
V: TRBV6-2/TRBV6-3

DNA: TGTGCCAGCAGACAGAGTAGCGCTATCTACAATGAGCAGTTCTTC
CDR3: CASRQSSAIYNEQFF
J: TRBJ2-1
D: .
size: .
V: TRBV6-5

DNA: TGTGCCAGCAGCGTAGACGACGGGAACTATGGCTACACCTTC
CDR3: CASSVDDGNYGYTF
J: TRBJ1-2
D: .
size: .
V: TRBV9

DNA: TGTGCCACCAGTGATCCAAGCAGGGGAGTAGAATACAATGAGCAGTTCTTC
CDR3: CATSDPSRGVEYNEQFF
J: TRBJ2-1
D: .
size: many
V: TRBV24-1

DNA: TGTGCCAGCAGTTTACAGGGGATGAATTCACCCCTCCACTTT
CDR3: CASSLQGMNSPLHF
J: TRBJ1-6
D: .
size: .
V: TRBV27

DNA: TGTGCCAGCAGCCCGTCGGACAGGGGTCGCAATCAGCCCCAGCATTTT
CDR3: CASSPSDRGRNQPQHF
J: TRBJ1-5
D: TRBD1
size: many
V: TRBV5-5

DNA: TGTGCCAGCAGTCCCTCCGGGACAGTTAGCAATCAGCCCCAGCATTTT
CDR3: CASSPSGTVSNQPQHF
J: TRBJ1-5
D: TRBD1
size: few
V: TRBV28

DNA: TGCAGTGCTAGAGGTTTTATCGGGGGCCGGGAACGAGAGACCCAGTACTTC
CDR3: CSARGFIGGRERETQYF
J: TRBJ2-5
D: .
size: many
V: TRBV20-1

DNA: TGCAGCGTAGTGGGATATACGCAGTATTTT
CDR3: CSVVGYTQYF
J: TRBJ2-3
D: .
size: many
V: TRBV29-1

DNA: TGTGCCAGCAGTTCCCCGTTACGGGGGACCTACGAGCAGTACTTC
CDR3: CASSSPLRGTYEQYF
J: TRBJ2-7
D: .
size: many
V: TRBV27

DNA: TGTGCCAGCAGCTTGGGAGGTCTCGGGGGCTACACCTTC
CDR3: CASSLGGLGGYTF
J: TRBJ1-2
D: .
size: many
V: TRBV5-6

DNA: TGCAGTGCGGGGGGACACCTGAACACTGAAGCTTTCTTT
CDR3: CSAGGHLNTEAFF
J: TRBJ1-1
D: .
size: many
V: TRBV20-1

DNA: TGTGCCAGCAGCTTAGACAATTGGACTTCCTATGGCTACACCTTC
CDR3: CASSLDNWTSYGYTF
J: TRBJ1-2
D: .
size: .
V: TRBV11-2

DNA: TGTGCCAGCAGCGAGGGCTACCAGGCACCCCTCCACTTT
CDR3: CASSEGYQAPLHF
J: TRBJ1-6
D: .
size: many
V: TRBV9

DNA: TGCAGTGCTACCCCCGCAGGGAGGACCGGGGAGCTGTTTTTT
CDR3: CSATPAGRTGELFF
J: TRBJ2-2
D: .
size: many
V: TRBV20-1

DNA: TGTGCCAGCGGTCTGCTCCAGTCTGGGGCCAACGTCCTGACTTTC
CDR3: CASGLLQSGANVLTF
J: TRBJ2-6
D: .
size: many
V: TRBV12-3/TRBV12-4

DNA: TGTGCCATCAGTGAAATGACAGGGTCTAGTGAAGCTTTCTTT
CDR3: CAISEMTGSSEAFF
J: TRBJ1-1
D: TRBD1
size: many
V: TRBV10-3

DNA: TGCAGCGTTGTACAGGGCTTGAACACTGAAGCTTTCTTT
CDR3: CSVVQGLNTEAFF
J: TRBJ1-1
D: .
size: .
V: TRBV29-1

DNA: TGCGCCAGCAGCTTGGGGGGGGAGAGCTCTCAGCCCCAGCATTTT
CDR3: CASSLGGESSQPQHF
J: TRBJ1-5
D: .
size: .
V: TRBV5-1

DNA: TGTGCCAGCAGTTTAGGACAGGGTGGGGATACGCAGTATTTT
CDR3: CASSLGQGGDTQYF
J: TRBJ2-3
D: TRBD1
size: many
V: TRBV6-5

DNA: TGTGCCAGCAGTGAAGCGCCAGATACGCAGTATTTT
CDR3: CASSEAPDTQYF
J: TRBJ2-3
D: .
size: many
V: TRBV2

DNA: TGCAGTGCTAGAGAGGGGAATGAGCAGTTCTTC
CDR3: CSAREGNEQFF
J: TRBJ2-1
D: .
size: many
V: TRBV20-1

DNA: TGTGCCAGCAGCCCGGGACAGGGGACCACTGAAGCTTTCTTT
CDR3: CASSPGQGTTEAFF
J: TRBJ1-1
D: TRBD1
size: many
V: TRBV6-2/TRBV6-3

DNA: TGTGCCAGCTCACCACCCTTCGGGACTAGCGGTGTCAACGAGCAGTACTTC
CDR3: CASSPPFGTSGVNEQYF
J: TRBJ2-7
D: TRBD2
size: .
V: TRBV18

DNA: TGCGCCAGCAGCTTGGGGGTTACAGGGAACACTGAAGCTTTCTTT
CDR3: CASSLGVTGNTEAFF
J: TRBJ1-1
D: .
size: few
V: TRBV5-1

DNA: TGCAGTGCTAGAGATCGAGCTAGCGGCACAGATACGCAGTATTTT
CDR3: CSARDRASGTDTQYF
J: TRBJ2-3
D: .
size: few
V: TRBV20-1

DNA: TGCGCCAGCAGCCAAGAAAGAGGGGACAGGGGTACTCAGCCCCAGCATTTT
CDR3: CASSQERGDRGTQPQHF
J: TRBJ1-5
D: TRBD1
size: many
V: TRBV4-3

DNA: TGCGCCAGCAGCTCGGGGACGGTAGGGGAAGAGACCCAGTACTTC
CDR3: CASSSGTVGEETQYF
J: TRBJ2-5
D: .
size: many
V: TRBV5-1

DNA: TGTGCCAGCAGCTTGGACACTAATGAAAAACTGTTTTTT
CDR3: CASSLDTNEKLFF
J: TRBJ1-4
D: .
size: many
V: TRBV5-6

DNA: TGCAGTGCTCCGGGCAGTGGGGGGGTGGCCTCGAATGGCTACACCTTC
CDR3: CSAPGSGGVASNGYTF
J: TRBJ1-2
D: .
size: many
V: TRBV20-1

DNA: TGCAGCGCCTCCGGGACAGGGACTTCACCCCTCCACTTT
CDR3: CSASGTGTSPLHF
J: TRBJ1-6
D: TRBD1
size: many
V: TRBV29-1

DNA: TGTGCCAGCAGTTTATCGGCCAGCACAGATACGCAGTATTTT
CDR3: CASSLSASTDTQYF
J: TRBJ2-3
D: .
size: many
V: TRBV27

DNA: TGTGCCAGCAGCTCCAGGACTAGCGGGAATGAGCAGTTCTTC
CDR3: CASSSRTSGNEQFF
J: TRBJ2-1
D: TRBD2
size: many
V: TRBV7-9

DNA: TGTGCCTGCTGCAAACAGCCTCTCCCCAAGACAGGGAGCGGTTTGCAGCTGTTTTTT
CDR3: CACCKQPLPKTGSGLQLFF
J: TRBJ2-2
D: .
size: .
V: TRBV21-1

DNA: TGCAGCGTGAGGGACGTGAGCGGTCTGTTTTTT
CDR3: CSVRDVSGLFF
J: TRBJ1-4
D: .
size: many
V: TRBV29-1